This T cell receptor (beta chain) was identified during a study of cytomegalovirus exposure and HLA in healthy donors. Study observations and caveats: Presence/absence analyses treated sequencing depth as roughly uniform across donors. A later analysis associated approximately 17,000 TCR beta sequences with HLA alleles at a 0.05 false discovery rate.

This CDR3 contains 13 residues. Germline CDR1 and CDR2: SGHNT and YENEEA. V was shortened by 0 bases and J by 9 bases, with 8 bases between the two germline ends. This clone occurred once. Its matching antigen is unknown. PCR used 60 Vbeta primers and 13 Jbeta primers. Assay used: immunoSEQ multiplex PCR; TCRdb lists only in-frame clones, some missing. Of around 150,000 clones in the sample, 65% to 85% were seen once. Material for sequencing was PBMCs. This receptor was taken from a male donor in good health and CMV-seropositive. The chain recombines TRBV11-3 with TRBJ2-2; a weak D match, TRBD2 (6 bases). The CDR3 nucleotides are TGTGCCAGCAGCTTAGAGGAGGGCAGGGAGCTGTTTTTT. Translating it yields CASSLEEGRELFF.